A single sample gave rise to the 20 T cell receptor beta chains below, sequenced in a study of blood T cell repertoires in COVID-19. Clones were sequenced by immunoSEQ multiplex PCR, and TCRdb holds only the in-frame ones, with some missing. The data hold roughly 180,000 clones, with 85% to 95% observed a single time. The specimen sequenced was peripheral blood. The receptor source for this set is a man aged 25 to 40 with COVID-19, enrolled during active disease.

The genes are TRBV10-3 and TRBJ1-1; 9 bases are a match to TRBD1. The CDR3 runs 18 residues. The V gene end was trimmed by 4 bases and the J gene end by 0 bases; junction bases not matched to a gene: 12. Looked up from germline, CDR1 is ENHRY and CDR2 is SYGVKD. The DNA for the CDR3 is TGTGCCATCAGTGGGAACAGGGGGCACGTTGGGATGAACACTGAAGCTTTCTTT. Translation: CAISGNRGHVGMNTEAFF.

The V and J genes are TRBV6-5 and TRBJ1-1, with D maybe TRBD1 (5 bases). Trimming pared 0 bases from V and 6 bases from J, leaving 11 bases between. CDR1 and CDR2 (germline): MNHEY, SVGAGI. CDR3 size: 14 residues. In DNA form, the CDR3 reads TGTGCCAGCAGTTACTCGGGCGAAGGGGCTGAAGCTTTCTTT. Its protein product is CASSYSGEGAEAFF.

Here the CDR3 DNA reads TGTGCCAGCAGAAAAATAAAGGGGGCTTCCTATAATTCACCCCTCCACTTT. Translating it yields CASRKIKGASYNSPLHF. This chain links TRBV11-2 with TRBJ1-6, with 7 nucleotides matching TRBD1. Germline values: CDR1 SGHAT, CDR2 FQNNGV. The CDR3 contains 17 residues. Trimming removed 6 bases from V and 1 base from J; junction bases left unmatched: 9.

For the CDR3, the DNA is TGTGCCAGCAGCCGCCTAGGGGACACTGAAGCTTTCTTT. It yields the protein CASSRLGDTEAFF. The chain is built from TRBV3-1 (or the pseudogene TRBV3-2) and TRBJ1-1; possible D gene TRBD1, 5 bases. The germline V gene has CDR1 LGHDT and CDR2 YNNKEL (reference sequence). Trimming cost V 4 bases and J 3 bases, with 9 bases left between them. The CDR3 is 13 residues long.

CDR3 DNA: TGTGCCAGCTCACCTTCCGGGACAGGGAGGAACACTGAAGCTTTCTTT. Translating gives CASSPSGTGRNTEAFF. The chain joins TRBV18 to TRBJ1-1; TRBD1 matches at 9 bases. CDR3 length: 16 residues. Germline CDR1 KGHSH, CDR2 LQKENI. With V trimmed by 3 bases and J by 1 base, 6 bases remained unmatched.

V is TRBV19 and J is TRBJ1-1; the D gene is possibly TRBD1 (6 bases). Per the germline V gene, CDR1 is LNHDA and CDR2 is SQIVND (reference sequence). This CDR3 spans 14 amino acids. V dropped 5 bases and J dropped 0 bases, with 10 bases sitting between them. The DNA for the CDR3 is TGTGCCAGTAGTGCAGGGGCCATGAACACTGAAGCTTTCTTT. Amino acid sequence: CASSAGAMNTEAFF.

The genes are TRBV6-5 and TRBJ2-2; D is perhaps TRBD2 (6 bases). Trimming cost V 1 base and J 2 bases, with 11 bases left between them. This CDR3 is built from 16 residues. From germline, CDR1 is MNHEY and CDR2 SVGAGI. CDR3 amino acids: CASSYYGGVNTGELFF. DNA of the CDR3: TGTGCCAGCAGTTACTACGGGGGAGTCAACACCGGGGAGCTGTTTTTT.

This chain links TRBV9 with TRBJ1-3, with TRBD1 identical over 9 bases. CDR1 is SGDLS, CDR2 YYNGEE, per germline. The CDR3 runs 15 residues. V shed 2 bases and J 4 bases; nucleotides not matched to a gene: 4. The CDR3 nucleotides are TGTGCCAGCAGCGTTGGACAGGGGAACGGAAACACCATATATTTT. It codes for CASSVGQGNGNTIYF.

V usage is TRBV14 and J usage is TRBJ1-1; possible D gene TRBD1, 5 bases. CDR3 length: 13 amino acids. V gave up 4 bases and J gave up 6 bases, with 12 bases separating them. The germline V gene encodes CDR1 SGHDN and CDR2 FVKESK. CDR3 residues: CASSPQGSAEAFF. CDR3 nucleotides: TGTGCCAGCAGCCCTCAGGGTTCAGCTGAAGCTTTCTTT.

The chain joins TRBV5-5 to TRBJ2-7; D is perhaps TRBD1 (6 bases). Germline CDR1 reads SGHKS; CDR2 reads YYEKEE (reference sequence). CDR3 length equals 14 residues. Deletions cut 4 bases from V and 1 base from J, with 12 bases between. CDR3 amino acids: CASSPDSGSYEQYF. CDR3 coding DNA: TGTGCCAGCAGCCCGGACAGTGGGTCCTACGAGCAGTACTTC.

This clone was counted a single time. The CDR3 sequence is CASSQNTGAPNEKLFF. CDR3 in DNA: TGTGCCAGCAGCCAAAACACAGGAGCTCCTAATGAAAAACTGTTTTTT. The chain is built from TRBV3-1 (or the pseudogene TRBV3-2) and TRBJ1-4; D is possibly TRBD1 (5 bases). Germline CDR1 LGHDT, CDR2 YNNKEL (reference sequence). Trimming took off 2 bases at V and 3 bases at J, with 13 bases between the two ends. This CDR3 has 16 amino acids.

V usage is TRBV4-2 and J usage is TRBJ2-1; TRBD1 matches at 7 bases. The V segment lost 1 base and the J segment 4 bases; nucleotides outside the gene matches: 7. The CDR3 is 16 residues long. Germline V gene lookup returns CDR1 LGHNA and CDR2 YNFKEQ. For the CDR3, the DNA is TGTGCCAGCAGCCAAGTGATAGGGACAGCTTACAATGAGCAGTTCTTC. This sequence encodes CASSQVIGTAYNEQFF.

The chain has TRBV4-1 and TRBJ1-1, with D unclear. The ends were cut back, 1 base at V and 1 base at J, with 7 bases in the middle. The length of the CDR3 is 14 residues. Germline V gene lookup returns CDR1 MGHRA and CDR2 YSYEKL. CDR3 bases: TGCGCCAGCAGCCAAGTATCCAGGAACACTGAAGCTTTCTTT. Amino acid sequence: CASSQVSRNTEAFF.

The chain couples TRBV19 to TRBJ1-5; TRBD1 matches at 7 bases. Losses at the gene ends were 7 bases for V and 3 bases for J; bases not matched to a gene: 9. CDR3 length: 15 residues. The V gene's germline CDR1 is LNHDA and CDR2 SQIVND (reference sequence). In DNA form, the CDR3 reads TGTGCCAGTACCAGGTCCGGGACAGTCAATCAGCCCCAGCATTTT. This translates into CASTRSGTVNQPQHF.

The genes are TRBV5-4 and TRBJ1-2, with D possibly being TRBD1 (5 bases). Per germline, CDR1 SGHNT and CDR2 YYREEE (reference sequence). V dropped 1 base and J dropped 2 bases, with 9 bases sitting between them. The CDR3 is 14 residues long. Here the CDR3 DNA reads TGTGCCAGCAGCTTGCAGGGAGGGAACTATGGCTACACCTTC. Protein sequence: CASSLQGGNYGYTF. Full variable domain (missing parts from reference TRBV5-4 and TRBJ1-2): ETGVTQSPTHLIKTRGQQVTLRCSSQSGHNTVSWYQQALGQGPQFIFQYYREEENGRGNFPPRFSGLQFPNYSSELNVNALELDDSALYLCASSLQGGNYGYTFGSGTRLTVV.

The chain joins TRBV6-1 to TRBJ1-5; 8 bases are shared with TRBD1. V shed 2 bases, J shed 3 bases, and the junction held 6 bases outside the gene matches. Germline V CDR1 and CDR2: MNHNS, SASEGT. The CDR3 extends over 16 amino acids. The CDR3, as DNA: TGTGCCAGCAGTGAATTGGGCAGGGGGCCCAATCAGCCCCAGCATTTT. Its translation: CASSELGRGPNQPQHF.

CDR3 amino acids: CASSLRGQGRNIQYF. The CDR3 DNA reads TGTGCCAGCAGCTTACGAGGACAGGGGAGAAACATTCAGTACTTC. The V call is TRBV13, the J call TRBJ2-4, with 9 positions matching TRBD1. The CDR3 consists of 15 residues. The ends lost 2 bases at V and 6 bases at J; junction bases unmatched: 5. Germline V gene sequence: CDR1 PRHDT, CDR2 FYEKMQ (reference sequence).

The J gene is TRBJ2-5, the V gene TRBV7-9; TRBD2 matches 13 bases. There are 16 residues in the CDR3. Germline loops: CDR1 SEHNR, CDR2 FQNEAQ (reference sequence). Trimming took 5 bases from V and 0 from J; bases not matched to a gene: 3. The CDR3 protein is CASSAGTSGDQETQYF. In DNA, the CDR3 is TGTGCCAGCAGCGCAGGGACTAGCGGGGACCAAGAGACCCAGTACTTC.

In regard to this clone: One end of the junction fails to match germline, which may point to a read error. The chain employs TRBV7-6 and TRBJ2-1, with a possible D match to TRBD2 (7 bases). The CDR3 loop spans 16 amino acids. Germline V lookup: CDR1 SGHVS, CDR2 FNYEAQ. For the CDR3, the DNA is TGTGCCAGCAGCGTAGCAGTGGGGGGGCCGACGTCTGAGCAGTTCTTC. The encoded protein is CASSVAVGGPTSEQFF. Drawing the rest from reference TRBV7-6 and TRBJ2-1, the complete variable domain is GAGVSQSPRYKVTKRGQDVALRCDPISGHVSLYWYRQALGQGPEFLTYFNYEAQQDKSGLPNDRFSAERPEGSISTLTIQRTEQRDSAMYRCASSVAVGGPTSEQFFGPGTRLTVL.

The table lists this clone with a count of one. The J gene is TRBJ1-2, the V gene TRBV10-1; D remains unclear. Between the trimmed V and J ends, which lost 1 base and 4 bases, there was a span of 7 bases. The CDR3 sequence is 13 residues long. Germline V gene data show CDR1 as WNHNN and CDR2 as SYGVQD (reference sequence). The CDR3 sequence: CASSEYRSYGYTF. The CDR3 DNA follows: TGCGCCAGCAGTGAGTACAGAAGCTATGGCTACACCTTC.